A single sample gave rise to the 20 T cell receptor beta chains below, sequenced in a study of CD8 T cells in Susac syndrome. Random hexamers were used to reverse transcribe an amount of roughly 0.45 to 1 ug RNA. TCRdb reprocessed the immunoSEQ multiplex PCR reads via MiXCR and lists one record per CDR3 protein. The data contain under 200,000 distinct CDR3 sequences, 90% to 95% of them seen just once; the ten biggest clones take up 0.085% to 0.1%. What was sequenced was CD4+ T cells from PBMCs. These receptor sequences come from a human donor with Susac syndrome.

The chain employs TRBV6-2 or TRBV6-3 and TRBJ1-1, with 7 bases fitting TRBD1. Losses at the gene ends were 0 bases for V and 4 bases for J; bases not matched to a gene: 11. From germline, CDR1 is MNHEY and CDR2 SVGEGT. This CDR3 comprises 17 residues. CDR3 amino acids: CASSYSIQGLKGTEAFF. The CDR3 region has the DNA TGTGCCAGCAGTTACTCGATACAGGGGCTAAAGGGCACTGAAGCTTTCTTT.

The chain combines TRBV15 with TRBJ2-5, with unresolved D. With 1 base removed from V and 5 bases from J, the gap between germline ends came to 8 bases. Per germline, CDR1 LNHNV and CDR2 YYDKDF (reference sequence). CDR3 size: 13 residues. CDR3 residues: CATSRGNDETQYF. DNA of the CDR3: TGTGCCACCAGCAGAGGGAACGATGAGACCCAGTACTTC.

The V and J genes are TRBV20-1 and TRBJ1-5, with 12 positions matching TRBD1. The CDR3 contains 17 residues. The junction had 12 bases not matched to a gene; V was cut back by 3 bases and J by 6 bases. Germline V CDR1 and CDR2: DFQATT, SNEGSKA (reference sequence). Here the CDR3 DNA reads TGCAGTGCTAGGGGTAATCCGGGACAGGGGGCTAGTCAGCCCCAGCATTTT. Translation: CSARGNPGQGASQPQHF.

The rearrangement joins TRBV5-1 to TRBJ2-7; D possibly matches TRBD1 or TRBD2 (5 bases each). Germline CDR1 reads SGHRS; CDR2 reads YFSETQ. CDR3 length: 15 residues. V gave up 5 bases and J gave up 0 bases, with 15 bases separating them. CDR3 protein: CASREGTESSYEQYF. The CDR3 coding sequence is TGCGCCAGCAGAGAGGGGACGGAAAGCTCCTACGAGCAGTACTTC.

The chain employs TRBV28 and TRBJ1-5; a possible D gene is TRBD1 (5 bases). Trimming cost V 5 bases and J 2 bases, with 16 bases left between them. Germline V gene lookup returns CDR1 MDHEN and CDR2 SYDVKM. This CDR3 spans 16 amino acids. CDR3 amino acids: CASSRGFRMGNQPQHF. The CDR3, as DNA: TGTGCCAGCAGTCGGGGGTTCAGGATGGGCAATCAGCCCCAGCATTTT.

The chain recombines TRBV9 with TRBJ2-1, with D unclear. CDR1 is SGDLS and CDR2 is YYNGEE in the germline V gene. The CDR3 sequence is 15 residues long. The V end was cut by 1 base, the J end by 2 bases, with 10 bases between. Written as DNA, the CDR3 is TGTGCCAGCAGCGTAAATGGCAGAACCTACAATGAGCAGTTCTTC. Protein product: CASSVNGRTYNEQFF.

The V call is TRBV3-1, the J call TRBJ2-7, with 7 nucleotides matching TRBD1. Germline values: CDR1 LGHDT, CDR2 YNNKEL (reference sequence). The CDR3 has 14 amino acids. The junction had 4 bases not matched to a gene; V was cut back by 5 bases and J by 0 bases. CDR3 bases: TGTGCCAGCAGCGCCGACAGGGCCTCCTACGAGCAGTACTTC. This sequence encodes CASSADRASYEQYF.

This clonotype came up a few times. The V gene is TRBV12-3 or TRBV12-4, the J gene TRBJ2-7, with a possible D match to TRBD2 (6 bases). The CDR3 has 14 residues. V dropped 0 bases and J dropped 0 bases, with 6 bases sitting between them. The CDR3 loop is CASSLASGSYEQYF. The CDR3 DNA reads TGTGCCAGCAGTTTAGCTAGCGGCTCCTACGAGCAGTACTTC.

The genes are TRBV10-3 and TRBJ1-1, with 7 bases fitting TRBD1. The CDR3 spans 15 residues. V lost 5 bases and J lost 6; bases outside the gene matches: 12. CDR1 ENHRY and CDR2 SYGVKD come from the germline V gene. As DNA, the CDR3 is TGTGCCATCAGTAATACAGGGGACGAAGGCTCTGAAGCTTTCTTT. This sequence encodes CAISNTGDEGSEAFF.

The CDR3 region is CASSVNGWGYTF. The CDR3 DNA reads as TGTGCCAGCAGCGTAAATGGTTGGGGCTACACCTTC. This chain joins TRBV3-1 and TRBJ1-2; D call uncertain. CDR1 and CDR2 (germline): LGHDT, YNNKEL (reference sequence). The CDR3 totals 12 residues. The V end lost 5 bases, the J end lost 8 bases, and 12 bases lay between the germline ends. The full variable domain, completed using reference TRBV3-1 and TRBJ1-2, is DTAVSQTPKYLVTQMGNDKSIKCEQNLGHDTMYWYKQDSKKFLKIMFSYNNKELIINETVPNRFSPKSPDKAHLNLHINSLELGDSAVYFCASSVNGWGYTFGSGTRLTVV.

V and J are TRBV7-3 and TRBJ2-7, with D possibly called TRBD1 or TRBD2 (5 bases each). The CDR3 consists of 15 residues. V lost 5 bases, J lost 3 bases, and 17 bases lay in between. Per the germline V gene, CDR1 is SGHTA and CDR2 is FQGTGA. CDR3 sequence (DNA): TGTGCCAGCAGCGCTGGGGCCGGGACCCTCTACGAGCAGTACTTC. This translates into CASSAGAGTLYEQYF.

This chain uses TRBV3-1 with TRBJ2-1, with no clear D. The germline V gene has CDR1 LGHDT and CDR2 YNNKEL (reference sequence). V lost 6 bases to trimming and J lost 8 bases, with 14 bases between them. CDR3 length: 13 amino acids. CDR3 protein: CASSHLIGDEQFF. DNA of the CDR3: TGTGCCAGCAGTCACCTCATAGGAGATGAGCAGTTCTTC.

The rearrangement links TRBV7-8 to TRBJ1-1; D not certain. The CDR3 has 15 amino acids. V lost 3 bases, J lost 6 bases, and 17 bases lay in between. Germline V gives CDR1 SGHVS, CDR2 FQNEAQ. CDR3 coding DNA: TGTGCCAGCAGCTTTCTTCTGGGCCCGGACGCTGAAGCTTTCTTT. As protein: CASSFLLGPDAEAFF.

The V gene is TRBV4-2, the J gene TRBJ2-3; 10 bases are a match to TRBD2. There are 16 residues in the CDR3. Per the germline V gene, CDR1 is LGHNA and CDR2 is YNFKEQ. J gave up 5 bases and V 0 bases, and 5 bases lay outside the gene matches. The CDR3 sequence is CASSQESSGSIDTQYF. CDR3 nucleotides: TGTGCCAGCAGCCAAGAGTCTAGCGGGAGTATAGATACGCAGTATTTT.

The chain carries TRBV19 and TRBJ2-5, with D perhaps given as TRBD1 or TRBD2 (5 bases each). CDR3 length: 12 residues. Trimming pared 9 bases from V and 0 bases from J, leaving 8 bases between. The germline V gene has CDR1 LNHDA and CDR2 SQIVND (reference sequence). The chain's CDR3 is CARGENQETQYF. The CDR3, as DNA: TGTGCCAGGGGGGAAAACCAAGAGACCCAGTACTTC.

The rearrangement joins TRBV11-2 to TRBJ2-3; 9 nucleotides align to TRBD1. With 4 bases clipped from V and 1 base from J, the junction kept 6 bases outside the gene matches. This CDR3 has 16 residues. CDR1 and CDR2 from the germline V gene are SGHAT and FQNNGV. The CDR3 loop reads CASSSQTGGGTDTQYF. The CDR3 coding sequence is TGTGCCAGCAGCTCACAAACAGGGGGCGGCACAGATACGCAGTATTTT.

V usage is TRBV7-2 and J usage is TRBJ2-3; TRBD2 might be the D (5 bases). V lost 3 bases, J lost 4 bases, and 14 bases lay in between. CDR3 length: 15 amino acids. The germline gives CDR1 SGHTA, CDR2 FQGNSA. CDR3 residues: CASSFFGLAADTQYF. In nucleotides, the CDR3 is TGTGCCAGCAGCTTTTTCGGACTTGCCGCAGATACGCAGTATTTT.

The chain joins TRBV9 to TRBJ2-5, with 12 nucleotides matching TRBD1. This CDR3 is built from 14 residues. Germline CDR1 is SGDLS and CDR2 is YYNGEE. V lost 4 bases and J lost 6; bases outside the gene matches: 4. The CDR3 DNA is TGTGCCAGCAGCCGGGGACAGGGGGCACAGACCCAGTACTTC. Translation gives CASSRGQGAQTQYF.

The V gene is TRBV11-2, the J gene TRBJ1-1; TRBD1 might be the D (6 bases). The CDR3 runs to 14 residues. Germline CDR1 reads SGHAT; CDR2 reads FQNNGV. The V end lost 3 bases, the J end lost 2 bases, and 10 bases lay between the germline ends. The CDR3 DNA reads TGTGCCAGCAGCTTGATGACAGGCAACACTGAAGCTTTCTTT. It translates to CASSLMTGNTEAFF.

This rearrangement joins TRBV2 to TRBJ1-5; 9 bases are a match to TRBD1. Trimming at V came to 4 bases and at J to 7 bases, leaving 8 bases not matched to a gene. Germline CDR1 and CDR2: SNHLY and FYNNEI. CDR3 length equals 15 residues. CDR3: CASSGWDRAEQPQHF. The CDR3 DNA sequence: TGTGCCAGCAGTGGGTGGGACAGGGCCGAACAGCCCCAGCATTTT.